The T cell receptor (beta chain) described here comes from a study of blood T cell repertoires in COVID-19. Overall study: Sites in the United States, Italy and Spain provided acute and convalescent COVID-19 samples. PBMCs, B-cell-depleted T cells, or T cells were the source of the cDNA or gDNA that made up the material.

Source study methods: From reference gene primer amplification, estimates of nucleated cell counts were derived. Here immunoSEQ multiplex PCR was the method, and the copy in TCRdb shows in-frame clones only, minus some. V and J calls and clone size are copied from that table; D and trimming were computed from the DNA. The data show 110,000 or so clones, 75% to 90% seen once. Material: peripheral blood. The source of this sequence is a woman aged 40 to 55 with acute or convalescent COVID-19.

CDR3: CASSQETVNTEAFF. The CDR3 nucleotides are TGTGCCAGCAGCCAAGAGACAGTTAACACTGAAGCTTTCTTT. This rearrangement joins TRBV3-1 (or the pseudogene TRBV3-2) to TRBJ1-1, with D tentatively TRBD1 (5 bases). Germline CDR1 and CDR2: LGHDT and YNNKEL (reference sequence). This CDR3 is 14 amino acids long. Trimming stripped 0 bases from V and 2 bases from J, with 7 bases between.